The 29 T cell receptor beta chains listed next were all sequenced from one sample in a study of blood T cell repertoires in COVID-19. The table came from immunoSEQ multiplex PCR; TCRdb's copy has only in-frame clones and leaves some out. This sample has some 200,000 clones, with 80% to 90% found just once. Source material: peripheral blood. The receptors were sampled from a woman aged 80 or over with active or convalescent COVID-19.

V and J are TRBV27 and TRBJ1-1; D unclear. Germline CDR1 reads MNHEY; CDR2 reads SMNVEV (reference sequence). This CDR3 contains 14 residues. Trimming cost V 3 bases and J 5 bases, with 13 bases left between them. This CDR3 reads CASSLRGLGTEAFF. The CDR3, as DNA: TGTGCCAGCAGTTTGAGAGGGTTGGGTACTGAAGCTTTCTTT.

The chain couples TRBV4-2 to TRBJ2-2, with 7 bases fitting TRBD1. The CDR3 consists of 16 residues. V shed 2 bases, J shed 0 bases, and the junction held 3 bases outside the gene matches. Germline CDR1 and CDR2: LGHNA and YNFKEQ. The CDR3 spells CASSQTRGTNTGELFF. CDR3 nucleotide sequence: TGTGCCAGCAGCCAAACCAGGGGGACGAACACCGGGGAGCTGTTTTTT.

This clone has only one observation. The chain has TRBV10-3 and TRBJ2-7; 10 bases match TRBD2. From germline, CDR1 is ENHRY and CDR2 SYGVKD. CDR3 length: 14 amino acids. V was clipped by 5 bases and J by 3 bases; unmatched bases: 4. The CDR3 DNA is TGTGCCATCAGTACAGCGGGGGGGAGCTACGAGCAGTACTTC. This codes for CAISTAGGSYEQYF.

This clone came up once. CDR3 in DNA: TGTGCCAGCAGCCCCGGGGGGAGAAGCACAGATACGCAGTATTTT. It encodes CASSPGGRSTDTQYF. V is TRBV7-3 and J is TRBJ2-3; 7 bases fit TRBD2. Germline CDR1 SGHTA, CDR2 FQGTGA. With V trimmed by 5 bases and J by 0 bases, 5 bases remained unmatched. The length of the CDR3 is 15 residues. The full variable domain, rest sourced from reference TRBV7-3 and TRBJ2-3, is GAGVSQTPSNKVTEKGKYVELRCDPISGHTALYWYRQSLGQGPEFLIYFQGTGAADDSGLPNDRFFAVRPEGSVSTLKIQRTERGDSAVYLCASSPGGRSTDTQYFGPGTRLTVL.

This chain uses TRBV5-8 with TRBJ1-2; TRBD1 matches 7 bases. The germline V gene has CDR1 SGHTS and CDR2 YDEGEE. The CDR3 length is 13 residues. The V segment lost 0 bases and the J segment 8 bases; nucleotides outside the gene matches: 4. The CDR3 region has the DNA TGTGCCAGCAGCTTGGACAGGGGATACGGCTACACCTTC. Protein product: CASSLDRGYGYTF.

The rearrangement joins TRBV6-1 to TRBJ1-1, with TRBD1 identical over 11 bases. The germline V gene encodes CDR1 MNHNS and CDR2 SASEGT. The CDR3 contains 16 residues. Losses at the gene ends were 4 bases for V and 3 bases for J; bases not matched to a gene: 7. The CDR3 loop reads CASSVRTGGVYTEAFF. The CDR3 DNA follows: TGTGCCAGCAGTGTTCGGACAGGGGGCGTGTACACTGAAGCTTTCTTT.

The V gene is TRBV12-3 or TRBV12-4, the J gene TRBJ2-3; D possibly corresponds to TRBD2 (5 bases). The CDR3 totals 12 residues. Trimming shortened V by 6 bases and J by 14 bases, and 18 bases separated the two germline ends. This CDR3 is CASSSDYHAGYF. The CDR3 DNA sequence: TGTGCCAGCAGCTCTGACTACCACGCTGGGTATTTT.

The chain joins TRBV15 to TRBJ2-2; 9 nucleotides agree with TRBD2. Germline loops: CDR1 LNHNV, CDR2 YYDKDF (reference sequence). V was pared by 4 bases and J by 7 bases, with 7 bases of the junction left unmatched. This CDR3 region has 15 residues. CDR3: CATSTRGLAGGELFF. CDR3 nucleotide sequence: TGTGCCACCAGCACCCGGGGACTAGCAGGCGGGGAGCTGTTTTTT.

This clone has at least ten counts. The chain carries TRBV9 and TRBJ2-2, with 7 bases identical to TRBD2. V lost 7 bases and J lost 7; bases outside the gene matches: 13. CDR3 length: 15 residues. The V gene's germline CDR1 is SGDLS and CDR2 YYNGEE. The CDR3 is CASGGRTSIYGELFF. CDR3 bases: TGTGCCAGCGGCGGACGGACTAGTATCTACGGGGAGCTGTTTTTT.

Written as DNA, the CDR3 is TGTGCCAGCAGTCCAAGCCTAGGCGTGACCCAGTACTTC. Its translation is CASSPSLGVTQYF. The chain joins TRBV6-5 to TRBJ2-5; unclear D gene. Germline V gene lookup returns CDR1 MNHEY and CDR2 SVGAGI. The V gene lost 5 bases and the J gene lost 7 bases, with 14 bases spanning the gap. This CDR3 spans 13 amino acids.

The genes are TRBV7-8 and TRBJ2-1, with D maybe TRBD2 (5 bases). The germline gives CDR1 SGHVS, CDR2 FQNEAQ. V lost 1 base and J lost 5, with 12 bases in between. The CDR3 consists of 15 residues. The CDR3, as DNA: TGTGCCAGCAGCTTAGTGGCTAGCTTGAACAATGAGCAGTTCTTC. Amino acid sequence: CASSLVASLNNEQFF.

The rearrangement links TRBV1 to TRBJ1-5. TRBV1 is tagged as a pseudogene. This CDR3 comprises 11 residues. The CDR3 bases are TGCACCAGCAGGTTAAGCCAGCCCCAGCATTTT. This encodes CTSRLSQPQHF.

This chain joins TRBV5-4 and TRBJ1-1; the match to TRBD1 covers 8 bases. Germline V gene data show CDR1 as SGHNT and CDR2 as YYREEE (reference sequence). J was trimmed by 3 bases and V by 5 bases; bases with no gene match: 9. This CDR3 has 15 residues. The CDR3 protein is CASSSTGVGYTEAFF. The CDR3 DNA is TGTGCCAGCAGTTCGACAGGGGTGGGGTACACTGAAGCTTTCTTT.

The V gene is TRBV20-1, the J gene TRBJ2-1; TRBD1 aligns across 7 bases. The CDR3 consists of 14 residues. Germline CDR1 reads DFQATT; CDR2 reads SNEGSKA (reference sequence). The ends lost 3 bases at V and 3 bases at J; junction bases unmatched: 5. This CDR3 is CSASTGQVYNEQFF. DNA of the CDR3: TGCAGTGCTAGTACAGGACAGGTCTACAATGAGCAGTTCTTC.

The rearrangement links TRBV27 to TRBJ1-1, with TRBD1 as a possible D gene (5 bases). The CDR3 runs 12 residues. V lost 5 bases and J lost 4, with 8 bases in between. Germline CDR1 is MNHEY and CDR2 is SMNVEV (reference sequence). The CDR3 sequence is CASSPQGTEAFF. The DNA for the CDR3 is TGTGCCAGCAGTCCCCAGGGCACTGAAGCTTTCTTT.

This chain links TRBV2 with TRBJ2-7, with 8 bases fitting TRBD1. J was trimmed by 3 bases and V by 3 bases; bases with no gene match: 4. This CDR3 spans 14 amino acids. CDR1 and CDR2 (germline): SNHLY, FYNNEI. Here the CDR3 reads CASSDQGAVYEQYF. As DNA, the CDR3 is TGTGCCAGCAGTGACCAGGGGGCGGTCTACGAGCAGTACTTC.

The chain is built from TRBV18 and TRBJ2-1; 8 bases are a match to TRBD1. V dropped 2 bases and J dropped 9; count of bases not matched to a gene: 9. CDR3 length equals 15 residues. Germline V lookup: CDR1 KGHSH, CDR2 LQKENI. CDR3 in amino acids: CASSPGRGRLGEQFF. CDR3 coding DNA: TGTGCCAGCTCACCAGGCAGGGGGCGCTTAGGTGAGCAGTTCTTC.

This clone was seen a few times. This specimen includes other DNA sequences encoding the same CDR3. Here the CDR3 reads CASSVSGTSTDTQYF. The CDR3 bases are TGTGCCAGCAGCGTAAGCGGTACTAGCACAGATACGCAGTATTTT. The rearrangement links TRBV9 to TRBJ2-3; a possible D gene is TRBD2 (5 bases). Germline V CDR1 and CDR2: SGDLS, YYNGEE. The CDR3 totals 15 residues. Trimming shortened V by 1 base and J by 0 bases, and 9 bases separated the two germline ends.

With regard to this clone: One end of the junction fails to match germline, which may point to a read error. This chain joins TRBV5-1 and TRBJ2-5; 12 nucleotides line up with TRBD2. Germline V gene data show CDR1 as SGHRS and CDR2 as YFSETQ. The CDR3 extends over 17 amino acids. The CDR3 spells CASSLQPWTSGARGFDF. The CDR3 bases are TGCGCCAGCAGCCTCCAACCCTGGACTAGCGGGGCCAGGGGTTTTGACTTC.

The chain combines TRBV24-1 with TRBJ2-7; TRBD1 matches at 8 bases. Per germline, CDR1 KGHDR and CDR2 SFDVKD. This CDR3 has 15 residues. Losses at the gene ends were 3 bases for V and 4 bases for J; bases not matched to a gene: 7. The CDR3 DNA reads as TGTGCCACCAGTGATCCCGGACAGGGTAATTACGAGCAGTACTTC. This translates into CATSDPGQGNYEQYF.

The chain employs TRBV19 and TRBJ2-7, with D perhaps matching TRBD1 (6 bases). Germline CDR1 reads LNHDA; CDR2 reads SQIVND (reference sequence). V shed 4 bases and J shed 2 bases, with 12 bases lying between them. The CDR3 loop spans 14 amino acids. In DNA form, the CDR3 reads TGTGCCAGTAGTAAGATCGGACAGCCCTACGAGCAGTACTTC. Protein product: CASSKIGQPYEQYF.

The CDR3 protein is CASSLDRVAAFF. DNA for the CDR3: TGTGCCAGCAGCCTCGACAGGGTTGCGGCTTTCTTT. The chain combines TRBV7-9 with TRBJ1-1; 7 bases are a match to TRBD1. CDR1 is SEHNR and CDR2 is FQNEAQ in the germline V gene (reference sequence). The CDR3 sequence is 12 residues long. V dropped 5 bases and J dropped 11; count of bases not matched to a gene: 8.

The chain couples TRBV6-4 to TRBJ2-3, with TRBD1 matching over 8 bases. Germline V CDR1 and CDR2: MRHNA, SNTAGT. The CDR3 extends over 16 amino acids. Losses at the gene ends were 7 bases for V and 4 bases for J; bases not matched to a gene: 13. CDR3 sequence (DNA): TGTGCCAGCACTCCAGGACAGGGCGGGCCGGCAGATACGCAGTATTTT. Amino acid sequence: CASTPGQGGPADTQYF.

This chain uses TRBV5-6 with TRBJ1-4; 7 nucleotides agree with TRBD1. V was pared by 0 bases and J by 4 bases, with 9 bases of the junction left unmatched. Germline values: CDR1 SGHDT, CDR2 YYEEEE. This CDR3 has 17 amino acids. The CDR3 spells CASSLGSTGQYNEKLFF. In DNA form, the CDR3 reads TGTGCCAGCAGCTTGGGATCGACGGGACAGTATAATGAAAAACTGTTTTTT.

The chain carries TRBV7-2 and TRBJ2-1, with 7 bases lining up with TRBD2. There are 13 residues in the CDR3. CDR1 is SGHTA, CDR2 FQGNSA, per germline. V lost 6 bases, J lost 8 bases, and 7 bases stayed unmatched. The CDR3 sequence is CASSRDYDYEQFF. The CDR3 bases are TGTGCCAGCAGTCGGGACTACGATTATGAGCAGTTCTTC.

This sequence joins TRBV5-4 and TRBJ1-2; D is perhaps TRBD1 (6 bases). This CDR3 contains 15 residues. The germline V gene encodes CDR1 SGHNT and CDR2 YYREEE (reference sequence). V dropped 4 bases and J dropped 3 bases, with 16 bases sitting between them. The CDR3 loop reads CASSPEGGAYYGYTF. For the CDR3, the DNA is TGTGCCAGCAGCCCTGAGGGGGGGGCGTACTATGGCTACACCTTC.

Only one count was recorded for this clone. J is TRBJ2-7 and V is TRBV7-9; 12 nucleotides align to TRBD2. Germline V gene sequence: CDR1 SEHNR, CDR2 FQNEAQ (reference sequence). With 5 bases clipped from V and 3 bases from J, the junction kept 8 bases outside the gene matches. The CDR3 runs to 16 residues. In DNA form, the CDR3 reads TGTGCCAGCAGCCCAAGGACTAGCGGGGACTTCTACGAGCAGTACTTC. Its protein product is CASSPRTSGDFYEQYF. Full variable domain (outside the CDR3, taken from reference TRBV7-9 and TRBJ2-7): DTGVSQNPRHKITKRGQNVTFRCDPISEHNRLYWYRQTLGQGPEFLTYFQNEAQLEKSRLLSDRFSAERPKGSFSTLEIQRTEQGDSAMYLCASSPRTSGDFYEQYFGPGTRLTVT.

V gene TRBV27 combines with J gene TRBJ2-5; TRBD1 aligns across 7 bases. Losses at the gene ends were 5 bases for V and 1 base for J; bases not matched to a gene: 10. The CDR3 extends over 16 amino acids. Germline V lookup: CDR1 MNHEY, CDR2 SMNVEV (reference sequence). CDR3 protein: CASSPLRDRVQETQYF. CDR3 bases: TGTGCCAGCAGTCCGCTCCGGGACAGAGTCCAAGAGACCCAGTACTTC.

For this clone: This may be a read error: a much more frequent sequence differs by one nucleotide. Other DNA sequences from this sample encode an identical CDR3 as well. V is TRBV19 and J is TRBJ2-7, with a tentative D call TRBD2 (6 bases). The CDR3 consists of 15 residues. Germline lookup yields CDR1 LNHDA and CDR2 SQIVND (reference sequence). Trimming left V 5 bases short and J 3 bases short, with 17 bases between. This CDR3 reads CASSSPGGADYEQYF. The CDR3 DNA reads TGTGCCAGTAGTTCCCCGGGCGGGGCCGACTACGAGCAGTACTTC.